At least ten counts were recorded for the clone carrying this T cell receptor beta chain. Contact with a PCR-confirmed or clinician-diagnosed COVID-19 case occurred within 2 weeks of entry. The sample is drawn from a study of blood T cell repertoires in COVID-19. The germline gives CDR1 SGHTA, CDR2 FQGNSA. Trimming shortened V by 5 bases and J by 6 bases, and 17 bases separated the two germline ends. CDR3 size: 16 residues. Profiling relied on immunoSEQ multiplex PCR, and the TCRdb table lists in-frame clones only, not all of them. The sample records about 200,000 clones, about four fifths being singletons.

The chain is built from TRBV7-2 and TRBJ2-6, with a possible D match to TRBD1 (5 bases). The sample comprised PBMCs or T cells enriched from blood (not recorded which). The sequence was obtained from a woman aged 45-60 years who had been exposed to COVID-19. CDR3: CASSLETGVAANVLTF. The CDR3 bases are TGTGCCAGCAGCCTTGAAACAGGAGTTGCGGCCAACGTCCTGACTTTC.